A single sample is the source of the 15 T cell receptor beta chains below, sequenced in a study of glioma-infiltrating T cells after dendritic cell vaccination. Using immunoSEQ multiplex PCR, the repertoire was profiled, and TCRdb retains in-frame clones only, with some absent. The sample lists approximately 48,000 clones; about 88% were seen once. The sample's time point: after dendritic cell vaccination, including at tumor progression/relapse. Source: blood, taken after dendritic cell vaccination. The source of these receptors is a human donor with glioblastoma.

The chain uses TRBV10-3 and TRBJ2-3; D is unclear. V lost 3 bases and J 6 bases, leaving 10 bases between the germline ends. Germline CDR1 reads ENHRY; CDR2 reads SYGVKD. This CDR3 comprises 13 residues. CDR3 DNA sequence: TGTGCCATCAGTGAACCTCAGCGCGATACGCAGTATTTT. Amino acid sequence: CAISEPQRDTQYF.

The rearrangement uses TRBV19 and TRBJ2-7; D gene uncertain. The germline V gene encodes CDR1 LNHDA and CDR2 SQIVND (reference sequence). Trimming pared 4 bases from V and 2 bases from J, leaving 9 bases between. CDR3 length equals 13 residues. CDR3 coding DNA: TGTGCCAGTAGTAATTCCCCTACCTACGAGCAGTACTTC. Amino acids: CASSNSPTYEQYF.

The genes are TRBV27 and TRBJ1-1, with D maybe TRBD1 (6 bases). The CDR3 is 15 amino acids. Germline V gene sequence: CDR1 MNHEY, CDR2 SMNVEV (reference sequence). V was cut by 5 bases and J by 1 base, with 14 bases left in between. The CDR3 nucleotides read TGTGCCAGCAGTCCCTGGACAGTTAAGAACACTGAAGCTTTCTTT. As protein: CASSPWTVKNTEAFF.

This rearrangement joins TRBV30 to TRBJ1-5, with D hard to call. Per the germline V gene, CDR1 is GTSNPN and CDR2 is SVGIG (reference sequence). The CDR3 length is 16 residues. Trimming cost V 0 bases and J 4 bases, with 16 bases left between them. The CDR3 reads CAWSVGLPGGNQPQHF. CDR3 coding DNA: TGTGCCTGGAGTGTAGGTCTTCCGGGCGGGAATCAGCCCCAGCATTTT.

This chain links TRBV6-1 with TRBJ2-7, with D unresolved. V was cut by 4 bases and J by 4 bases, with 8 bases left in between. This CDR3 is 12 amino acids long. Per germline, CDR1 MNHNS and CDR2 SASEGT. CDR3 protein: CASSAPVYEQYF. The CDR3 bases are TGTGCCAGCAGTGCCCCGGTATACGAGCAGTACTTC.

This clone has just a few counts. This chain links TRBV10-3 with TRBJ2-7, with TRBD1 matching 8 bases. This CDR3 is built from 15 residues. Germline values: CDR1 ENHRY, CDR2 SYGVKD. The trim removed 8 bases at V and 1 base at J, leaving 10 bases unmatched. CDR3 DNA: TGTGCCATCGGCGCCTCGGGACAGGCTTCCTACGAGCAGTACTTC. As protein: CAIGASGQASYEQYF.

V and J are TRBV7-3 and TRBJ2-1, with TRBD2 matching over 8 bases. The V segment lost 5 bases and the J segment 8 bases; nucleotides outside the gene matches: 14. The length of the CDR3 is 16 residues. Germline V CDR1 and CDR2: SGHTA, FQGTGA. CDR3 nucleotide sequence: TGTGCCAGCAGCCCACAGCCGTCGGGGCGGGAGGATGAGCAGTTCTTC. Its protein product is CASSPQPSGREDEQFF.

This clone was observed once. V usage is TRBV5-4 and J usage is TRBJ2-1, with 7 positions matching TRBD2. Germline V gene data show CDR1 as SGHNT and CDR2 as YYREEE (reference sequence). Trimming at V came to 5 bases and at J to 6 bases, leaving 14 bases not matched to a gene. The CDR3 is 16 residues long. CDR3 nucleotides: TGTGCCAGCAGGGACTCCGGGGGGTTCCGGGGCAATGAGCAGTTCTTC. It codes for CASRDSGGFRGNEQFF.

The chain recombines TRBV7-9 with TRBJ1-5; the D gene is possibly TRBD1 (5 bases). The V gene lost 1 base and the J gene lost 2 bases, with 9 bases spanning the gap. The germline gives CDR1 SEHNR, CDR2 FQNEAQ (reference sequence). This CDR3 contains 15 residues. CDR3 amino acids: CASSLDGGGNQPQHF. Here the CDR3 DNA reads TGTGCCAGCAGCTTAGATGGGGGGGGCAATCAGCCCCAGCATTTT.

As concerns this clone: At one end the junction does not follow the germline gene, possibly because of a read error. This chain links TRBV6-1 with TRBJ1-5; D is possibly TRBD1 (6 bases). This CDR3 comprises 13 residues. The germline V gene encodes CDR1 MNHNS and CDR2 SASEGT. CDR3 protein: CAGSSQGIQPQHF. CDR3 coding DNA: TGTGCCGGCAGTTCACAGGGAATACAGCCCCAGCATTTT.

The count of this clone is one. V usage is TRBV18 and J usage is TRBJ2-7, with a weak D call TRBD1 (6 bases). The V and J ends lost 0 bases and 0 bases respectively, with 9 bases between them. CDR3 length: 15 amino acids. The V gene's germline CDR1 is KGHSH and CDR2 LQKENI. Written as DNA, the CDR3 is TGTGCCAGCTCACCACCCCAGGGGAGCTCCTACGAGCAGTACTTC. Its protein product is CASSPPQGSSYEQYF.

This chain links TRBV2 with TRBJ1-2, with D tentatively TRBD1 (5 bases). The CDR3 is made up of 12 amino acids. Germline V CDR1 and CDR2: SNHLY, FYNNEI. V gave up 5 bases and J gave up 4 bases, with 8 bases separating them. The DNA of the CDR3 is TGTGCCAGCAGTATCCAGGGCTATGGCTACACCTTC. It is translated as CASSIQGYGYTF.

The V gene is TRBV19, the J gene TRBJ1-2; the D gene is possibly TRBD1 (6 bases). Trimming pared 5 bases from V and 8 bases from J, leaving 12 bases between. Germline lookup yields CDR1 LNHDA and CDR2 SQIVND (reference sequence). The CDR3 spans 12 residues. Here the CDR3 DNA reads TGTGCCAGTAGTGTCCAACAGGGAGGCTACACCTTC. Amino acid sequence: CASSVQQGGYTF.

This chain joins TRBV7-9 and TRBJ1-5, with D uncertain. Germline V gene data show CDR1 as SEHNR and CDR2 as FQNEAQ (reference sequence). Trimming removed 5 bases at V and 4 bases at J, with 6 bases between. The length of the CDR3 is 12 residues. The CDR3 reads CASSRENQPQHF. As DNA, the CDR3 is TGTGCCAGCAGCCGAGAAAATCAGCCCCAGCATTTT. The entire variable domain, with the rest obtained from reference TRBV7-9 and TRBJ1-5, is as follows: DTGVSQNPRHKITKRGQNVTFRCDPISEHNRLYWYRQTLGQGPEFLTYFQNEAQLEKSRLLSDRFSAERPKGSFSTLEIQRTEQGDSAMYLCASSRENQPQHFGDGTRLSIL.

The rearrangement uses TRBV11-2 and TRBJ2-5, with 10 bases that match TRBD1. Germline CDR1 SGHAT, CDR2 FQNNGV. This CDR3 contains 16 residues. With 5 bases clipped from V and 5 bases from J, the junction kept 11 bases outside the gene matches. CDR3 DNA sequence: TGTGCCAGCAGCCTCATCCTGGACAGGGGGGACGAGACCCAGTACTTC. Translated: CASSLILDRGDETQYF.